This section outlines one TCR beta chain sequence together with its context. Its antigen is not identified. This sample is part of a study of cytotoxic CD8 clonotypes in ibrutinib-treated CLL. Looking at the study overall: Across samples, productive templates numbered 200,000 to 300,000 and productive rearrangements reached about 98,000 on average.

Germline V lookup: CDR1 SEHNR, CDR2 FQNEAQ (reference sequence). The CDR3 runs 19 residues. Unmatched junction bases numbered 10, after V lost 5 bases and J lost 1 base. Targeted sequencing depth ranged from 1 in 200,000 to 1 in 1 million T cells. The repertoire was sequenced with immunoSEQ multiplex PCR; TCRdb's copy has only in-frame clones and lacks some. This sample has 100,000 to 150,000 clones, with 70% to 90% found just once. Findings of the study overall: Public clonotypes were uncommon and contracted or stayed stable on treatment. T-cell clonality at baseline went above that of age-matched healthy donors and rose and fell with circulating CD8+ T-cell counts.

The sequence derives from a human donor with chronic lymphocytic leukemia. The starting material was PBMCs, obtained after 24 months of ibrutinib treatment. The V call is TRBV7-9, the J call TRBJ2-6, with 11 bases lining up with TRBD1. In DNA form, the CDR3 reads TGTGCCAGCAGCAGAAGGACAGGGGGCGAATTTTCTGGGGCCAACGTCCTGACTTTC. It is translated as CASSRRTGGEFSGANVLTF.